This T cell receptor beta chain emerged from a study of vaccination and CD4 T cells after COVID-19. The treatment was: approximately 9-day PBMC culture with coronavirus spike peptide pools or control peptides (ViraFEST assay). Samples of CD4+ T cells were obtained from the unexposed donor before the COVID-19 pandemic (2011-2018). With the Oncomine TCR Beta short-read assay, DNA from cultured CD4+ T cells was sequenced. MiXCR was run by TCRdb on the PCR reads, yielding one entry per CDR3 protein. The repertoire holds about 9,900 distinct CDR3 sequences, with 34% as singletons. V lost 6 bases, J lost 7 bases, and 7 bases stayed unmatched. The length of the CDR3 is 15 residues. The germline CDR1 and CDR2 sequences are MNHNS and SASEGT. A word on this clonotype: Its antigen is unknown.

The sequenced sample was CD4+ T cells from blood, cultured in vitro. The chain is built from TRBV6-1 and TRBJ2-3, with 13 bases matching TRBD2. The clonotype comes from a human donor in good health. The CDR3 sequence is CASRLAGGPLNTQYF. The CDR3 bases are TGTGCCAGCAGACTAGCGGGGGGGCCGTTGAATACGCAGTATTTT.